This record looks at one TCR beta chain sequence and its context. Its matching antigen is unknown. This sample was included in a study of metastatic and nonmetastatic thyroid tumors. At the level of the study: Across peripheral blood and tumor or nodule tissue samples taken from malignant and benign thyroid patients, the repertoires were compared with one another.

Study results and limitations: Malignant thyroid tumors reportedly had TCR beta diversity that was significantly higher than in benign nodules, in blood and tumor.

All patients were untreated before thyroid surgery. Germline-derived CDR1 and CDR2 are SGHTA and FQGTGA. The V end was cut by 3 bases, the J end by 5 bases, with 16 bases between. There are 15 residues in the CDR3. TCRdb reanalyzed the PCR reads with MiXCR. Of 8,000 to 9,000 clones listed, around a quarter are singletons. Sequenced material: tumor tissue. This TCR came from a female donor with papillary thyroid cancer or a benign thyroid nodule (not recorded which). Some clones in this sample may be carry-over from other donors' samples. This chain links TRBV7-3 with TRBJ2-5, with D maybe TRBD1 (5 bases). CDR3 amino acids: CASSFSGNTGETQYF. CDR3 DNA: TGTGCCAGCAGCTTTTCAGGGAACACCGGGGAGACCCAGTACTTC.